A selection of T cell receptor beta chains follows, all from one sample in a study of chemoradiotherapy in HPV16-positive cancers. Produced via immunoSEQ multiplex PCR; TCRdb's table is partial and in-frame only. The profile covers about 14,000 clones, with 65% to 80% appearing a single time and approximately 9.3% taken by the ten largest. This material was obtained from a patient who underwent chemoradiotherapy. The receptors stem from a human donor with HPV-associated anogenital cancer. CDR3s include the opening cysteine and the closing phenylalanine or tryptophan. The order of the fields is V gene, CDR3 protein.

TRBV21-1 CASSKGGTSNPDTQYF
TRBV10-3 CAISAGLNYEQYF
TRBV11-3 CASSSGLWGTEAFF
TRBV10-3 CAISERGQDSVQYF
TRBV4-2 CASSRDRVGALDEQFF
TRBV4-1 CASSQERLAGELFF
TRBV5-1 CASSPSLSGGNTGELFF
TRBV2 CASSELGTQQYF
TRBV29-1 CSALKGSNTGELFF
TRBV2 CASSGGQGADTQYF
TRBV19 CASSMGRAFTGELFF
TRBV5-6 CASSYRVTNEKLFF
TRBV29-1 CSAPRDKANEQFF
TRBV7-6 CASSPVPGTGTEAFF
TRBV30 CAGDAYLGTQYF
TRBV7-8 CASGFVEETQYF
TRBV19 CASSNLPTAGTVNEKLFF
TRBV9 CASSLWGVSTDTQYF
TRBV12-1 CASSLPHFRDSYRPTGELFF
TRBV7-9 CASKGLSEAIYNEQFF
TRBV7-9 CASSLIANEQYF
TRBV7-9 CASSLAMGGDTEAFF
TRBV7-3 CASSPGARNTDTQYF
TRBV28 CASSLAGNAPDTQYF
TRBV10-3 CAISPGGDWPTSPLHF
TRBV6-5 CASSRTATSSYEQYF
TRBV6-4 CASSDSFWQGAYGYTF
TRBV6-5 CASTPTRSSYEQYF
TRBV30 CAWSPGLAEPGETQYF
TRBV5-1 CASSLGQGISYNEQFF
TRBV5-4 CASSWGDGYNEKLFF
TRBV11-3 CASSSGDDYGYTF
TRBV28 CASSLSNEQFF
TRBV28 CASSLGVGNQPQHF
TRBV6-1 CASSVGRMTGELFF
TRBV5-1 CASSLAAFSSTDTQYF
TRBV5-1 CASSSVTRDTQYF
TRBV19 CASSILTGLERNEQFF
TRBV4-1 CASSHPVRGLAGGKEYEQYF
TRBV9 CASSASLTGPYGYTF
TRBV6-4 CASSDGTSGTGELFF
TRBV7-6 CASSSQTGSYNEQFF
TRBV5-1 CASSFRLGTSGRSTYEQYF
TRBV5-1 CASSLGLAGGYQETQYF
TRBV5-1 CASSSGNTVAKNIQYF
TRBV19 CASSTGRGRAGELFF
TRBV5-1 CASSSSGTGATNEKLFF
TRBV7-2 CASSILAGAYEQYF
TRBV29-1 CSVARGPVEQYF
TRBV11-2 CASSPLRTYNEQFF
TRBV6-4 CASSEGDTGELFF